The clone carrying this T cell receptor beta chain was counted a single time. Its antigen is unknown. Measured with immunoSEQ multiplex PCR; TCRdb has only the in-frame clones, and not every one. The sample yields 10,000 or so clones, less than 80% seen once. Per the germline V gene, CDR1 is KGHSH and CDR2 is LQKENI. The CDR3 has 18 amino acids. V shed 2 bases and J 4 bases; nucleotides not matched to a gene: 12. The sample originates from a study of tumor-infiltrating lymphocytes in localized non-small cell lung cancer. Overall study findings and caveats: Immunotypes IM1 and IM2 had similar TCR-derived T-cell fractions. TCRbeta sequencing showed higher T cell infiltration in tumors than uninvolved lung. No link was found between tumor T-cell fraction and recurrence-free survival. Not all patients were TCR sequenced, owing to tissue quantity.

The receptor's source is a human donor with non-small cell lung cancer. The chain joins TRBV18 to TRBJ1-3, with 9 bases lining up with TRBD1. Input material: lung tumor tissue. The DNA of the CDR3 is TGTGCCAGCTCACCAAAAGCTCCGGGACAGGGAACAGGAAACACCATATATTTT. Protein sequence: CASSPKAPGQGTGNTIYF.